The rows below give T cell receptor beta chains drawn from one sample of a study of identical twins' blood T cells. TCRdb re-called the 5' RACE reads through MiXCR, storing one row per CDR3 protein. The table includes a few hundred thousand distinct CDR3 sequences, under 30% detected once. Input material: PBMCs. Source of these receptors: a woman aged 18-50 years in good health. Both conserved end residues are part of each CDR3. The D gene is left open where the match is weak. Rows may omit the clone size; those that give it use once, few, many or a size class.

V gene: TRBV4-3
CDR3 length: 15
J gene: TRBJ1-4
D gene: NA
clone size: NA
CDR3 DNA: TGCGCCAGCAGCCAAGGGGAGAGGACTAATGAAAAACTGCTTTTT
CDR3 protein: CASSQGERTNEKLLF

V gene: TRBV3-1
CDR3 length: 14
J gene: TRBJ1-6
D gene: NA
clone size: few
CDR3 DNA: TGTGCCAGCGCCCCGGTCGGGCATAATTCACCCCTCCACTTT
CDR3 protein: CASAPVGHNSPLHF

V gene: TRBV29-1
CDR3 length: 14
J gene: TRBJ1-3
D gene: TRBD1
clone size: NA
CDR3 DNA: TGCAGCGTCCGGACAGGGGGCTCTGGAAACACCATATATTTT
CDR3 protein: CSVRTGGSGNTIYF

V gene: TRBV6-2/TRBV6-3
CDR3 length: 15
J gene: TRBJ2-1
D gene: NA
clone size: NA
CDR3 DNA: TGTGCCAGCAGGATGGAAGGAGTCTCCTACAATGAGCAGTTCTTC
CDR3 protein: CASRMEGVSYNEQFF

V gene: TRBV20-1
CDR3 length: 12
J gene: TRBJ2-2
D gene: NA
clone size: NA
CDR3 DNA: TGCAGTGCCCGACTAAGCACCGGGGAGCTGTTTTTT
CDR3 protein: CSARLSTGELFF

V gene: TRBV5-1
CDR3 length: 13
J gene: TRBJ1-4
D gene: NA
clone size: NA
CDR3 DNA: TGCGCCAGCAGCTTGGGGACAGAAGAAAAACTGTTTTTT
CDR3 protein: CASSLGTEEKLFF

V gene: TRBV11-2
CDR3 length: 12
J gene: TRBJ2-3
D gene: NA
clone size: NA
CDR3 DNA: TGTGCCAGTAGCTTTGCCAAAGATACGCAGTATTTT
CDR3 protein: CASSFAKDTQYF

V gene: TRBV9
CDR3 length: 17
J gene: TRBJ1-4
D gene: TRBD1
clone size: NA
CDR3 DNA: TGTGCCAGCAGCCCATTAGGGACAGGGGGCCTTAATGAAAAACTGTTTTTT
CDR3 protein: CASSPLGTGGLNEKLFF

V gene: TRBV11-2
CDR3 length: 16
J gene: TRBJ2-2
D gene: NA
clone size: NA
CDR3 DNA: TGTGCCAGCAGCTTAGATCGTGGCAGGGTAACCGGGGAGCTGTTTTTT
CDR3 protein: CASSLDRGRVTGELFF

V gene: TRBV20-1
CDR3 length: 15
J gene: TRBJ1-6
D gene: NA
clone size: NA
CDR3 DNA: TGCAGTGCTAGGCCCTCCGGCCAGGGCTATTCACCCCTCCACTTT
CDR3 protein: CSARPSGQGYSPLHF

V gene: TRBV24-1
CDR3 length: 13
J gene: TRBJ1-1
D gene: NA
clone size: few
CDR3 DNA: TGTGGCACCAGTGATTCCCGGGGCACTGAAGCTTTCTTT
CDR3 protein: CGTSDSRGTEAFF

V gene: TRBV29-1
CDR3 length: 13
J gene: TRBJ2-7
D gene: NA
clone size: few
CDR3 DNA: TGCAGCGTTCGCGGGCAGGTAGTTGGCGAGCAGTACTTC
CDR3 protein: CSVRGQVVGEQYF

V gene: TRBV27
CDR3 length: 17
J gene: TRBJ1-5
D gene: TRBD1
clone size: NA
CDR3 DNA: TGTGCCAGCAGTTCCACAGGGGGCTCTCGGATCAGACAGCCCCAGCATTTT
CDR3 protein: CASSSTGGSRIRQPQHF

V gene: TRBV14
CDR3 length: 16
J gene: TRBJ1-2
D gene: NA
clone size: NA
CDR3 DNA: TGTGCCAGCAGCCAAGAAGGCGGCTTCCGAGTCTATGGCTACACCTTC
CDR3 protein: CASSQEGGFRVYGYTF

V gene: TRBV20-1
CDR3 length: 13
J gene: TRBJ1-4
D gene: TRBD1
clone size: few
CDR3 DNA: TGCAGTGCTAGACTAACAGGGGGAGAAAAACTGTTTTTT
CDR3 protein: CSARLTGGEKLFF

V gene: TRBV11-2
CDR3 length: 16
J gene: TRBJ1-1
D gene: NA
clone size: many
CDR3 DNA: TGTGCCAGCAGCTTGGGGCGGGGACGGATGAACACTGAAGCTTTCTTT
CDR3 protein: CASSLGRGRMNTEAFF

V gene: TRBV19
CDR3 length: 15
J gene: TRBJ2-2
D gene: NA
clone size: few
CDR3 DNA: TGTGCCAGTAGTATTGGACGTATGAGGACCGGGGAGCTGTTTTTT
CDR3 protein: CASSIGRMRTGELFF

V gene: TRBV20-1
CDR3 length: 11
J gene: TRBJ2-7
D gene: NA
clone size: few
CDR3 DNA: TGCAGTGCTAGATTGGGGTACGAGCAGTACTTC
CDR3 protein: CSARLGYEQYF

V gene: TRBV2
CDR3 length: 11
J gene: TRBJ1-1
D gene: NA
clone size: many
CDR3 DNA: TGTGCCAGCGAGACGAACACTGAAGCTTTCTTT
CDR3 protein: CASETNTEAFF

V gene: TRBV29-1
CDR3 length: 11
J gene: TRBJ1-1
D gene: NA
clone size: NA
CDR3 DNA: TGCAGCGTTGCATGGAACACTGAAGCTTTCTTT
CDR3 protein: CSVAWNTEAFF

V gene: TRBV7-9
CDR3 length: 17
J gene: TRBJ1-2
D gene: NA
clone size: NA
CDR3 DNA: TGTGCCAGCAGCCTCCCCGCGGGACACCGTAATTTCAAGGGCTACACCTTC
CDR3 protein: CASSLPAGHRNFKGYTF

V gene: TRBV5-4
CDR3 length: 16
J gene: TRBJ1-4
D gene: NA
clone size: few
CDR3 DNA: TGTGCCAGCAGCCCTGCCAGGGACCCGACTAATGAAAAACTGTTTTTT
CDR3 protein: CASSPARDPTNEKLFF

V gene: TRBV20-1
CDR3 length: 15
J gene: TRBJ2-3
D gene: TRBD1
clone size: NA
CDR3 DNA: TGCAGTGCTACCGGTAGAGGGGGCCCAAGAGATACGCAGTATTTT
CDR3 protein: CSATGRGGPRDTQYF

V gene: TRBV20-1
CDR3 length: 15
J gene: TRBJ2-1
D gene: NA
clone size: many
CDR3 DNA: TGCAGTGCTAGAGGAGGGAGCGGACCGTACAATGAGCAGTTCTTC
CDR3 protein: CSARGGSGPYNEQFF

V gene: TRBV19
CDR3 length: 16
J gene: TRBJ1-3
D gene: NA
clone size: NA
CDR3 DNA: TGTGCCAGTATTATGAGAGGCAGGTTGGACGGAAACACCATATATTTT
CDR3 protein: CASIMRGRLDGNTIYF

V gene: TRBV28
CDR3 length: 14
J gene: TRBJ2-7
D gene: NA
clone size: NA
CDR3 DNA: TGTGCCAGCAGTCTATCAGGGACGCCCTACGAGCAGTACTTC
CDR3 protein: CASSLSGTPYEQYF

V gene: TRBV29-1
CDR3 length: 14
J gene: TRBJ1-2
D gene: NA
clone size: NA
CDR3 DNA: TGCAACGCGCCTTCTCAGGGGAGCGAAGATGGCTACACCTTC
CDR3 protein: CNAPSQGSEDGYTF

V gene: TRBV20-1
CDR3 length: 16
J gene: TRBJ1-1
D gene: NA
clone size: NA
CDR3 DNA: TGCAGTGCTAGGAAGGGGAGGGGGACCTCGAACACTGAAGCTTTCTTT
CDR3 protein: CSARKGRGTSNTEAFF

V gene: TRBV5-1
CDR3 length: 15
J gene: TRBJ2-1
D gene: TRBD2
clone size: NA
CDR3 DNA: TGCGCCAGCAGCGAGGGGACTAGCTTCGGCAATGAGCAGTTCTTC
CDR3 protein: CASSEGTSFGNEQFF

V gene: TRBV6-5
CDR3 length: 14
J gene: TRBJ2-3
D gene: NA
clone size: few
CDR3 DNA: TGTGCCAGCAGTTACGGGACTGTCACAGATACGCAGTATTTT
CDR3 protein: CASSYGTVTDTQYF

V gene: TRBV7-2
CDR3 length: 14
J gene: TRBJ2-7
D gene: TRBD1
clone size: NA
CDR3 DNA: TGTGCCAGCAGCCAAGACAGGGAAGCCCACGAGCAGTACTTC
CDR3 protein: CASSQDREAHEQYF

V gene: TRBV29-1
CDR3 length: 12
J gene: TRBJ1-2
D gene: NA
clone size: many
CDR3 DNA: TGCAGCGTTGCGGGACCGGGTCAAGGCTACACCTTC
CDR3 protein: CSVAGPGQGYTF

V gene: TRBV11-2
CDR3 length: 10
J gene: TRBJ1-2
D gene: NA
clone size: NA
CDR3 DNA: TGTGCCAGCAGCGGGATACGCCACACCTTC
CDR3 protein: CASSGIRHTF

V gene: TRBV4-3
CDR3 length: 14
J gene: TRBJ1-2
D gene: NA
clone size: NA
CDR3 DNA: TGCGCCAGCAGCCAAGATTCAGGACTTGGAGGCTACACCTTC
CDR3 protein: CASSQDSGLGGYTF

V gene: TRBV7-8
CDR3 length: 17
J gene: TRBJ1-5
D gene: TRBD1
clone size: NA
CDR3 DNA: TGTGCCAGCAGCCGGGACAGGGGGTATAGGAGCAATCAGCCCCAGCATTTT
CDR3 protein: CASSRDRGYRSNQPQHF

V gene: TRBV5-4
CDR3 length: 13
J gene: TRBJ2-2
D gene: NA
clone size: few
CDR3 DNA: TGTGCCAGCAGCGCCCCGAACACCGGGGAGCTGTTTTTT
CDR3 protein: CASSAPNTGELFF

V gene: TRBV20-1
CDR3 length: 16
J gene: TRBJ2-1
D gene: TRBD1
clone size: NA
CDR3 DNA: TGCAGTGCTAGAGCTACAGGGGTGCGCTCCCACAATGAGCAGTTCTTC
CDR3 protein: CSARATGVRSHNEQFF

V gene: TRBV6-5
CDR3 length: 14
J gene: TRBJ2-2
D gene: NA
clone size: many
CDR3 DNA: TGTGCCAGCAGTTCGCTAAGTCGGGCCGGGGAGCTGTTTTTT
CDR3 protein: CASSSLSRAGELFF

V gene: TRBV20-1
CDR3 length: 15
J gene: TRBJ2-3
D gene: TRBD1
clone size: few
CDR3 DNA: TGCAGTGCTCTCAACAACAGGGGGCCCACAGATACGCAGTATTTT
CDR3 protein: CSALNNRGPTDTQYF

V gene: TRBV27
CDR3 length: 14
J gene: TRBJ1-2
D gene: TRBD1
clone size: NA
CDR3 DNA: TGTGCCAGCAGTTCCCAGACAGGGGTGGGTGGCTACACCTTC
CDR3 protein: CASSSQTGVGGYTF

V gene: TRBV6-2/TRBV6-3
CDR3 length: 15
J gene: TRBJ1-5
D gene: NA
clone size: few
CDR3 DNA: TGTGCCAGCAGCCGTGAATGGGGTGTTAATCAGCCCCAGCATTTT
CDR3 protein: CASSREWGVNQPQHF

V gene: TRBV27
CDR3 length: 14
J gene: TRBJ2-2
D gene: NA
clone size: few
CDR3 DNA: TGTGCCAGCTGCACCCTAACTGGGACCGGGGAGCTGTTTTTT
CDR3 protein: CASCTLTGTGELFF

V gene: TRBV25-1
CDR3 length: 14
J gene: TRBJ1-1
D gene: NA
clone size: NA
CDR3 DNA: TGTGCCAGCAGTGACGTAGGGGGACTCGCTGAAGCTTTCTTT
CDR3 protein: CASSDVGGLAEAFF